The TCR beta chain under discussion was sequenced for a study of shared clonotypes between healthy human individuals. The donors were all Caucasian adults (living in Nashville, Tennessee). As regards this clone: Its antigen is still unknown.

General study results and limits: Expectations were that clonotype sharing among donors would be affected by sequencing depth.

Between the trimmed V and J ends, which lost 7 bases and 7 bases, there was a span of 34 bases. CDR1 is SGHTA, CDR2 FQGNSA, per germline. This CDR3 has 19 amino acids. Genomic DNA from each subset was divided evenly over several immunoSEQ plates. Assay: immunoSEQ multiplex PCR; the TCRdb copy retains only in-frame clones and omits some. The sample consists of a few million clones, approximately 90% of them appearing once. The rearrangement joins TRBV7-2 to TRBJ2-5, with a tentative D call TRBD1 (7 bases). This sequence originates from a man younger than 30 in good health. Sequenced material: naive CD4+ T cells sorted from blood. Subset in this sample: CD45RA+ positively selected. The CDR3 loop is CASKPEGRGASAWVVTQYF. Here the CDR3 DNA reads TGTGCCAGCAAACCAGAGGGCAGGGGGGCCTCGGCATGGGTGGTGACCCAGTACTTC.